This is a list of T cell receptor beta chains from one sample in a study of cytomegalovirus exposure and HLA in healthy donors. Libraries were prepared by immunoSEQ multiplex PCR; TCRdb keeps only in-frame clonotypes and omits some of them. The sample gives about 50,000 clones, 70% to 80% of which show up once; 2.7% is in the top ten. The sample was PBMCs. The receptors stem from a middle-aged woman in good health and CMV-seropositive. The CDR3 runs from the conserved cysteine through the conserved F or W. D genes are given only for firm matches. Some rows have no size entry. The others give once, few or many, or a class for an expanded clone.

J,size,D,V,DNA,CDR3
TRBJ1-2,NA,NA,TRBV29-1,TGCAGCGTCCTCGGGACAACCTATGGCTACACCTTC,CSVLGTTYGYTF
TRBJ1-3,NA,TRBD1,TRBV7-7,TGTGCCAGCAGCCGGACAGGGGACTCTGGAAACACCATATATTTT,CASSRTGDSGNTIYF
TRBJ2-3,NA,TRBD2,TRBV9,TGTGCCAGCAGCGTATCCGGGACTAGAACCACAGATACGCAGTATTTT,CASSVSGTRTTDTQYF
TRBJ1-1,NA,NA,TRBV28,TGTGCCAGCAGAACACAGCGGGTATCCACTGAAGCTTTCTTT,CASRTQRVSTEAFF
TRBJ1-2,NA,TRBD1,TRBV2,TGTGCCAGCAGTGAGGTCAGGGGGAACTATGGCTACACCTTC,CASSEVRGNYGYTF
TRBJ1-4,NA,TRBD1,TRBV7-9,TGTGCCAGCAGCGAGGGGACAGCAACTAATGAAAAACTGTTTTTT,CASSEGTATNEKLFF
TRBJ2-5,NA,TRBD2,TRBV7-7,TGTGCCAGCAGCTTAGGACTAGCGGTTCACGAGACCCAGTACTTC,CASSLGLAVHETQYF
TRBJ2-2,NA,NA,TRBV2,TGTGCCTGCGGGGGAGCTGGAGGGGGCGGGGAGCTGTTTTTT,CACGGAGGGGELFF
TRBJ2-2,few,NA,TRBV6-1,TGTGCCAGCTCCCGGGACTCTTACACCGGGGAGCTGTTTTTT,CASSRDSYTGELFF
TRBJ2-2,NA,NA,TRBV4-1,TGCGCCAGCAGCCAAGAGGGGGGTGGGGCCGGGGAGCTGTTTTTT,CASSQEGGGAGELFF
TRBJ1-2,NA,NA,TRBV7-2,TGTGCCAGCAGCTTGGACAGTGGCTACACCTTC,CASSLDSGYTF
TRBJ1-2,NA,TRBD1,TRBV5-6,TGTGCCAGCAGCTGGGACGGACAGGGGGCTAACTATGGCTACACCTTC,CASSWDGQGANYGYTF
TRBJ2-3,NA,NA,TRBV5-4,TGTGCCAGCAGCCTAACAGATACGCAGTATTTT,CASSLTDTQYF
TRBJ2-3,NA,TRBD2,TRBV11-3,TGTGCCAGCAGCTCCGGACTAGCGGGTTCTCGCACAGATACGCAGTATTTT,CASSSGLAGSRTDTQYF
TRBJ1-2,NA,NA,TRBV28,TGTGCCAGCACGGGTGGCGGCCTGTATGGCTACACCTTC,CASTGGGLYGYTF
TRBJ2-1,NA,TRBD2,TRBV6-4,TGTGCCAGCAGTGAACAGCGGGGGATACACAATGAGCAGTTCTTC,CASSEQRGIHNEQFF
TRBJ2-7,NA,TRBD1,TRBV7-2,TGTGCCAGCAGTCCGAAGACAGGGCTGTACGAGCAGTACTTC,CASSPKTGLYEQYF
TRBJ1-5,NA,TRBD1,TRBV7-9,TGTGCCAGCAGCCACAGCGACAGGGAAAATCAGCCCCAGCATTTT,CASSHSDRENQPQHF
TRBJ2-1,NA,TRBD2,TRBV2,TGTGCCAGCAGTGAAGGCGAGGGACTAGGTTTCAATGAGCAGTTCTTC,CASSEGEGLGFNEQFF
TRBJ2-5,NA,NA,TRBV7-6,TGTGCCAGCAGCCAACAGGGGCGGGGAGAGACCCAGTACTTC,CASSQQGRGETQYF
TRBJ2-7,NA,TRBD2,TRBV2,TGTGCCAGTCGCGGGGGTACCGTCGCGCAGTACTTC,CASRGGTVAQYF
TRBJ2-2,once,TRBD2,TRBV4-2,TGTGCCAGCAGCCAACCTAGCGGGGGGACGAACACCGGGGAGCTGTTTTTT,CASSQPSGGTNTGELFF
TRBJ2-1,NA,NA,TRBV11-3,TGTGCCAGCAGCTTAGGAGGGGGTCACAACGAGCAGTTCTTC,CASSLGGGHNEQFF
TRBJ2-1,few,NA,TRBV5-1,TGCGCCAGCAGCCCCTCTGTGTATGAGCAGTTCTTC,CASSPSVYEQFF
TRBJ2-1,few,NA,TRBV7-3,TGTGCCAGCAGCTTATCCCAAGGGGACAATGAGCAGTTCTTC,CASSLSQGDNEQFF
TRBJ2-3,NA,NA,TRBV5-1,TGCGCCAGCAGCTACCCAGGCACAGATACGCAGTATTTT,CASSYPGTDTQYF
TRBJ1-6,NA,TRBD1,TRBV9,TGTGCCAGCAGCGGTGGACAGGTGGAGGCACCCCTCCACTTT,CASSGGQVEAPLHF
TRBJ1-2,NA,NA,TRBV6-1,TGTGCCAGCGCCGCCGGGGGAGCTAACTATGGCTACACCTTC,CASAAGGANYGYTF
TRBJ2-2,NA,TRBD2,TRBV28,TGTGCCAGCAAGGCTAGCGGGAACACCGGGGAGCTGTTTTTT,CASKASGNTGELFF
TRBJ2-5,NA,TRBD2,TRBV2,TGTGCCAGCAGTGAAGCCCGACTAGCGGGGGCACGAGAGACCCAGTACTTC,CASSEARLAGARETQYF
TRBJ2-7,once,TRBD1,TRBV5-1,TGCGCCAGCAGCCGCCGACAGGGCTACGAGCAGTACTTC,CASSRRQGYEQYF
TRBJ1-5,NA,NA,TRBV19,TGTGCCAGTAGTGACAAGCGGAGCCAGCCCCAGCATTTT,CASSDKRSQPQHF